The clone carrying this T cell receptor beta chain has more than one count but fewer than ten. Its antigen is unknown. CDR3 length: 18 residues. V shed 3 bases and J shed 0 bases, with 18 bases lying between them. Germline V gives CDR1 MDHEN, CDR2 SYDVKM. Stated time point: patch test 1, 2 weeks after DPC sensitization. Treatment indicated: therapeutic diphenylcyclopropenone sensitization with weekly scalp DPC. Drawing of blood took place ahead of applying each patch test. This record belongs to a study of human T cells and chemical hapten exposure. Study-level background: A roughly 2 cm by roughly 2 cm inner upper arm patch received 2% DPC for sensitization. Overall study results and limits: Donors, who had alopecia, may show an immune response that differs from healthy people's.

TCRdb re-derived calls from the RACE reads in MiXCR, one entry per CDR3 protein. The sample holds some 340,000 distinct CDR3 sequences; approximately 6.3% are singletons and the top ten take less than 10%. Sample: whole blood, taken in connection with sensitization to the hapten diphenylcyclopropenone (DPC). The gene calls are TRBV28 and TRBJ2-4; D possibly corresponds to TRBD2 (6 bases). The receptor was derived from a woman younger than 30 with alopecia areata. Some clones in this sample may be carry-over from other donors' samples. The CDR3 spells CASSFRGTLGLAKNIQYF. CDR3 sequence (DNA): TGTGCCAGCAGTTTCCGCGGGACTCTCGGTCTAGCCAAAAACATTCAGTACTTC.